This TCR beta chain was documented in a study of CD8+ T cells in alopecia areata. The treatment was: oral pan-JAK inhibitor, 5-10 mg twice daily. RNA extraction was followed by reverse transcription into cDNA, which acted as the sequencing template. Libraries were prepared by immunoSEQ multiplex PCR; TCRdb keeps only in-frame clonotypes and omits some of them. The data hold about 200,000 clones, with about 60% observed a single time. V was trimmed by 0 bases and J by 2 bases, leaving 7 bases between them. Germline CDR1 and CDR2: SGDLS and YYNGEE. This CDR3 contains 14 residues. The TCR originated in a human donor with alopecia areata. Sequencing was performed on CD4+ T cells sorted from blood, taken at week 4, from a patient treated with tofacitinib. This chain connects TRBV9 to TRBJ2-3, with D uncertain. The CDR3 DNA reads TGTGCCAGCAGCGTAGCTCGGAACACAGATACGCAGTATTTT. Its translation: CASSVARNTDTQYF.